This passage covers 22 T cell receptor beta chains from one sample sequenced in a study of early stage breast cancer tumors. The method was immunoSEQ multiplex PCR; TCRdb's version includes in-frame clones alone and lacks a portion of them. The sample consists of 45,000 to 60,000 clones, 75% to 95% of them appearing once. The sample consisted of blood. The origin of the receptors is a person between 65 and 79 years old with breast cancer.

The chain has TRBV4-1 and TRBJ2-1, with TRBD2 matching over 10 bases. With 3 bases clipped from V and 5 bases from J, the junction kept 7 bases outside the gene matches. Germline loops: CDR1 MGHRA, CDR2 YSYEKL. This CDR3 comprises 16 residues. CDR3 residues: CASSQSVAGGHNEQFF. The CDR3 region has the DNA TGCGCCAGCAGCCAGTCCGTAGCGGGAGGACACAATGAGCAGTTCTTC.

The chain combines TRBV14 with TRBJ2-2; 9 bases are a match to TRBD2. The J segment lost 1 base and the V segment lost 0 bases, leaving 3 bases of the junction unmatched. Germline V CDR1 and CDR2: SGHDN, FVKESK. This CDR3 has 17 residues. The CDR3 sequence is CASSQDLAGVNTGELFF. CDR3 DNA: TGTGCCAGCAGCCAAGACTTAGCGGGGGTGAACACCGGGGAGCTGTTTTTT.

The J gene is TRBJ1-6, the V gene TRBV14; D perhaps matches TRBD1 (5 bases). CDR1 SGHDN and CDR2 FVKESK come from the germline V gene. V lost 1 base and J 10 bases, leaving 14 bases between the germline ends. The CDR3 spans 15 residues. This CDR3 is CASSQGGASQSPLHF. CDR3 in DNA: TGTGCCAGCAGCCAAGGGGGCGCGTCCCAATCACCCCTCCACTTT.

DNA of the CDR3: TGTGCCAGCAGCTTGGGCGGGAAGTACGAGCAGTACTTC. This gives the protein CASSLGGKYEQYF. The chain couples TRBV5-4 to TRBJ2-7; a weak D match, TRBD2 (6 bases). CDR3 length: 13 residues. Trimming shortened V by 0 bases and J by 4 bases, and 8 bases separated the two germline ends. In germline, CDR1 is SGHNT, CDR2 YYREEE (reference sequence).

The chain employs TRBV19 and TRBJ2-3; 7 nucleotides line up with TRBD2. The J segment lost 7 bases and the V segment lost 5 bases, leaving 9 bases of the junction unmatched. CDR1 and CDR2 from the germline V gene are LNHDA and SQIVND (reference sequence). This CDR3 comprises 14 residues. CDR3 DNA: TGTGCCAGTAGTGCTTCTAGCGGACACTATACGCAGTATTTT. Translated: CASSASSGHYTQYF. The whole variable domain, remainder taken from reference TRBV19 and TRBJ2-3, is DGGITQSPKYLFRKEGQNVTLSCEQNLNHDAMYWYRQDPGQGLRLIYYSQIVNDFQKGDIAEGYSVSREKKESFPLTVTSAQKNPTAFYLCASSASSGHYTQYFGPGTRLTVL.

This clone was recorded only once. The chain joins TRBV28 to TRBJ1-6, with 7 bases fitting TRBD1. There are 15 residues in the CDR3. Germline V CDR1 and CDR2: MDHEN, SYDVKM. V was pared by 3 bases and J by 8 bases, with 7 bases of the junction left unmatched. The CDR3 nucleotides are TGTGCCAGCAGTTTTTATGGACAGGCATATTCACCCCTCCACTTT. Translated, it gives CASSFYGQAYSPLHF.

V usage is TRBV27 and J usage is TRBJ1-5, with TRBD1 matching 7 bases. The CDR3 is 15 residues long. Germline V gene sequence: CDR1 MNHEY, CDR2 SMNVEV (reference sequence). V was clipped by 6 bases and J by 2 bases; unmatched bases: 7. The CDR3 reads CASRSGGTGNQPQHF. CDR3 DNA: TGTGCCAGCAGATCGGGGGGGACAGGCAATCAGCCCCAGCATTTT.

This chain links TRBV28 with TRBJ1-5, with 12 bases that match TRBD1. After removal of 5 bases from V and 12 bases from J, the junction contained 5 bases not matched to a gene. This CDR3 has 13 residues. From germline, CDR1 is MDHEN and CDR2 SYDVKM. For the CDR3, the DNA is TGTGCCAGCAGTCCCGGGACAGGGGGCCACCAGCATTTT. It yields the protein CASSPGTGGHQHF.

This chain links TRBV9 with TRBJ2-3; 11 bases align to TRBD1. This CDR3 has 17 residues. Trimming removed 3 bases from V and 5 bases from J; junction bases left unmatched: 11. Germline V CDR1 and CDR2: SGDLS, YYNGEE. CDR3 protein: CASSAPVRGQGGDTQYF. The CDR3 nucleotides read TGTGCCAGCAGCGCTCCCGTGAGGGGACAGGGGGGAGATACGCAGTATTTT.

The chain recombines TRBV15 with TRBJ1-6, with D possibly being TRBD1 (6 bases). The CDR3 is 16 residues long. The germline V gene has CDR1 LNHNV and CDR2 YYDKDF (reference sequence). Trimming stripped 5 bases from V and 3 bases from J, with 14 bases between. The CDR3 region has the DNA TGTGCCACCAGCGGGGGGGGCGCCGGCTATAATTCACCCCTCCACTTT. Translating gives CATSGGGAGYNSPLHF. The variable domain in full, with the rest retrieved from reference TRBV15 and TRBJ1-6, is DAMVIQNPRYQVTQFGKPVTLSCSQTLNHNVMYWYQQKSSQAPKLLFHYYDKDFNNEADTPDNFQSRRPNTSFCFLDIRSPGLGDTAMYLCATSGGGAGYNSPLHFGNGTRLTVT.

The V and J genes are TRBV10-1 and TRBJ2-3; weak D call: TRBD2 (6 bases). The V gene lost 2 bases and the J gene lost 6 bases, with 12 bases spanning the gap. Per germline, CDR1 WNHNN and CDR2 SYGVQD (reference sequence). This CDR3 contains 14 residues. The CDR3 reads CASSEGGLPDTQYF. The CDR3 nucleotides are TGCGCCAGCAGTGAGGGTGGACTACCGGATACGCAGTATTTT.

The V gene is TRBV11-3, the J gene TRBJ2-5, with 7 bases that match TRBD1. With 5 bases clipped from V and 5 bases from J, the junction kept 5 bases outside the gene matches. This CDR3 is 13 amino acids long. Germline V gene lookup returns CDR1 SGHNT and CDR2 YENEEA. The DNA of the CDR3 is TGTGCCAGCAGCCGGCAGGGGGTGGAGACCCAGTACTTC. This codes for CASSRQGVETQYF.

In this sample, this clone turned up once. This CDR3 reads CASEKPGQGITEAFF. The CDR3 bases are TGTGCCAGCGAAAAGCCGGGACAGGGGATCACTGAAGCTTTCTTT. The chain recombines TRBV7-2 with TRBJ1-1; 10 bases are a match to TRBD1. The J segment lost 4 bases and the V segment lost 8 bases, leaving 10 bases of the junction unmatched. This CDR3 contains 15 residues. Germline V gene lookup returns CDR1 SGHTA and CDR2 FQGNSA.

This rearrangement joins TRBV11-3 to TRBJ2-1; the match to TRBD2 covers 10 bases. The CDR3 has 14 residues. Germline-derived CDR1 and CDR2 are SGHNT and YENEEA. The trim removed 3 bases at V and 5 bases at J, leaving 1 base unmatched. The CDR3 is CASSFGLADNEQFF. The CDR3 DNA follows: TGTGCCAGCAGCTTCGGACTAGCGGACAATGAGCAGTTCTTC.

The gene calls are TRBV2 and TRBJ2-2; 8 nucleotides align to TRBD1. The CDR3 length is 14 residues. The V gene end was trimmed by 7 bases and the J gene end by 7 bases; junction bases not matched to a gene: 8. Germline V gives CDR1 SNHLY, CDR2 FYNNEI. The CDR3 DNA reads TGTGCCAGCACTCGGACAGGGACGGTCGGGGAGCTGTTTTTT. Encoded protein: CASTRTGTVGELFF. The variable domain in full, with the rest retrieved from reference TRBV2 and TRBJ2-2, is EPEVTQTPSHQVTQMGQEVILRCVPISNHLYFYWYRQILGQKVEFLVSFYNNEISEKSEIFDDQFSVERPDGSNFTLKIRSTKLEDSAMYFCASTRTGTVGELFFGEGSRLTVL.

This CDR3 is CASWTAYYGYTF. CDR3 DNA sequence: TGTGCCAGTTGGACTGCCTACTATGGCTACACCTTC. This chain connects TRBV27 to TRBJ1-2; no clear D. There are 12 residues in the CDR3. Germline assignment: CDR1 MNHEY and CDR2 SMNVEV (reference sequence). V gave up 9 bases and J gave up 3 bases, with 11 bases separating them.

V gene TRBV9 combines with J gene TRBJ1-3; D gene ambiguous. Germline V gives CDR1 SGDLS, CDR2 YYNGEE. CDR3 size: 14 residues. Trimming pared 3 bases from V and 0 bases from J, leaving 7 bases between. The CDR3, as DNA: TGTGCCAGCAGCGCCGGGGTCTCTGGAAACACCATATATTTT. Its translation is CASSAGVSGNTIYF.

The V and J genes are TRBV30 and TRBJ2-3, with TRBD2 matching over 9 bases. This CDR3 has 15 amino acids. J gave up 8 bases and V 2 bases, and 11 bases lay outside the gene matches. Per the germline V gene, CDR1 is GTSNPN and CDR2 is SVGIG (reference sequence). DNA of the CDR3: TGTGCCTGGAGTATAAGCGGGGGGTCGCTCGGTACGCAGTATTTT. It translates to CAWSISGGSLGTQYF.

V usage is TRBV2 and J usage is TRBJ2-7; 7 bases are a match to TRBD2. There are 14 residues in the CDR3. V shed 6 bases, J shed 2 bases, and the junction held 7 bases outside the gene matches. CDR1 is SNHLY and CDR2 is FYNNEI in the germline V gene. CDR3 residues: CASRTGLPPYEQYF. As DNA, the CDR3 is TGTGCCAGCAGGACGGGACTACCCCCCTACGAGCAGTACTTC.

This chain connects TRBV29-1 to TRBJ1-1, with 11 nucleotides matching TRBD1. J gave up 2 bases and V 4 bases, and 0 bases lay outside the gene matches. Germline V lookup: CDR1 SQVTM, CDR2 ANQGSEA. The CDR3 is made up of 13 amino acids. DNA for the CDR3: TGCAGCGTTGGGACAGGGGGCAACACTGAAGCTTTCTTT. Residues: CSVGTGGNTEAFF.

This sequence joins TRBV6-5 and TRBJ2-3, with D perhaps TRBD2 (5 bases). Trimming shortened V by 6 bases and J by 2 bases, and 15 bases separated the two germline ends. This CDR3 spans 15 amino acids. Germline V gene data show CDR1 as MNHEY and CDR2 as SVGAGI. The CDR3 DNA reads as TGTGCCAGCAGCCACCGGGCGGGCATCACAGATACGCAGTATTTT. This gives the protein CASSHRAGITDTQYF.

The chain joins TRBV19 to TRBJ2-2, with TRBD1 matching over 12 bases. Germline trimming cut 4 bases from V and 2 bases from J; bases unmatched to any gene: 14. CDR3 size: 20 residues. CDR1 and CDR2 from the germline V gene are LNHDA and SQIVND (reference sequence). CDR3 nucleotide sequence: TGTGCCAGTAGTAACCCCGCCGGGACAGGGGGCAACTTTAACACCGGGGAGCTGTTTTTT. Its translation is CASSNPAGTGGNFNTGELFF.